The source of this T cell receptor beta chain is a study of neurological immune-mediated disorders. General observations from the study: Because no CDR3 amino acid sequences were shared across subjects by expanded clones, private repertoires were suggested in all groups.

This clonotype occurred many times. Its antigen is currently unknown. The ends lost 8 bases at V and 5 bases at J; junction bases unmatched: 6. The CDR3 runs to 13 residues. Each CDR3 protein gets one entry after TCRdb re-called the 5' RACE reads with MiXCR. Among 70,000 or so distinct CDR3 sequences listed, less than 5.5% were seen once. The specimen was PBMCs. This chain uses TRBV12-3 or TRBV12-4 with TRBJ1-2, with TRBD1 identical over 9 bases. The TCR originated in a woman in her thirties with multiple sclerosis. CDR3 nucleotide sequence: TGTGCCAGCGCACCGGGACAGGGTTATGGCTACACCTTC. Encoded protein: CASAPGQGYGYTF.